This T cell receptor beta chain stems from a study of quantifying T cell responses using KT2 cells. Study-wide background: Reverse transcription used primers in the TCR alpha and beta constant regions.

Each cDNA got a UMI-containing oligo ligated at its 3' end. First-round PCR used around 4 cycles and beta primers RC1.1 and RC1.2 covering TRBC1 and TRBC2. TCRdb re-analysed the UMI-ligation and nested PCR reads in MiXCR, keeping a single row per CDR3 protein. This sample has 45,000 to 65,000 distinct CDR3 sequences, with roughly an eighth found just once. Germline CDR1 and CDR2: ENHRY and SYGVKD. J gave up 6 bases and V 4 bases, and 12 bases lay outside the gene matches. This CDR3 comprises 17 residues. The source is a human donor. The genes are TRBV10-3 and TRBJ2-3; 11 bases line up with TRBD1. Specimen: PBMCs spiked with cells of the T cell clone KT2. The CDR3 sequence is CAISGNYRDRGSDTQYF. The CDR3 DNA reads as TGTGCCATCAGTGGAAATTACCGGGACAGGGGGTCGGATACGCAGTATTTT.